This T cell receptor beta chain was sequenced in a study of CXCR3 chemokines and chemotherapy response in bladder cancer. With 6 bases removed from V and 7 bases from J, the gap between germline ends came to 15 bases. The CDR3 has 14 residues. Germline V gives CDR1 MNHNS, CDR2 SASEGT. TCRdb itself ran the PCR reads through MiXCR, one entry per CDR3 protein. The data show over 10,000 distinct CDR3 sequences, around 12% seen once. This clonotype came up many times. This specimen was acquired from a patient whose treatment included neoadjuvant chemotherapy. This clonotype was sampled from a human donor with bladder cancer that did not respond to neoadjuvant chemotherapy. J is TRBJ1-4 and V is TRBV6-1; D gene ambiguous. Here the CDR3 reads CASSPTQASEKLFF. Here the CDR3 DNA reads TGTGCCAGCAGCCCCACGCAGGCCAGTGAAAAACTGTTTTTT.